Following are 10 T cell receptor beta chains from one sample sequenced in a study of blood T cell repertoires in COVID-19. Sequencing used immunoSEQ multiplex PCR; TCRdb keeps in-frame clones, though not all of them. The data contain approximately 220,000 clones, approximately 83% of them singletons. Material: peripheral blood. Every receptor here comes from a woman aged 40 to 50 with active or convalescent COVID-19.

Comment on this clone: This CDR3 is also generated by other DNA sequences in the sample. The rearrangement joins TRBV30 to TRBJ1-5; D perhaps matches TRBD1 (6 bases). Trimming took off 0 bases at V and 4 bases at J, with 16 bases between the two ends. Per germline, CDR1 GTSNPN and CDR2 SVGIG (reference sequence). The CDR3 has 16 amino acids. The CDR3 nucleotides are TGTGCCTGGAGTGTTGGTTGGGGGCCGGGGAATCAGCCCCAGCATTTT. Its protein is CAWSVGWGPGNQPQHF.

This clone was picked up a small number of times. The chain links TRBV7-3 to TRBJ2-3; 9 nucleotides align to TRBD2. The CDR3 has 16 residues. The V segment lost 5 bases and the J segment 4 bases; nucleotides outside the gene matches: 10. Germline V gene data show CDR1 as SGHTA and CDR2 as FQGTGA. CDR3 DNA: TGTGCCAGCAGCCCCGAAGCGGGGGGATGGGCAGATACGCAGTATTTT. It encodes CASSPEAGGWADTQYF.

The chain's CDR3 is CSVEGQGSEKLFF. In DNA form, the CDR3 reads TGCAGCGTTGAGGGACAGGGATCGGAAAAACTGTTTTTT. The chain combines TRBV29-1 with TRBJ1-4; 9 nucleotides agree with TRBD1. This CDR3 is built from 13 residues. V shed 3 bases and J 8 bases; nucleotides not matched to a gene: 4. CDR1 SQVTM and CDR2 ANQGSEA come from the germline V gene.

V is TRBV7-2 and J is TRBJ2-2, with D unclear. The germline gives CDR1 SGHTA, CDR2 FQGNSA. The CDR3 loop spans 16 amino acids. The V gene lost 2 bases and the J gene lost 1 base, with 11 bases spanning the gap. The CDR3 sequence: CASSLLEPLNTGELFF. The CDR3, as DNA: TGTGCCAGCAGCTTACTTGAGCCCCTGAACACCGGGGAGCTGTTTTTT.

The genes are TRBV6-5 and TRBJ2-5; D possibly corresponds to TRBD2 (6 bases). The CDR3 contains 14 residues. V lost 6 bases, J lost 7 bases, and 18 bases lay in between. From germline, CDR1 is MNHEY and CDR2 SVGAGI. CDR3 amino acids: CASSGSGVPVTQYF. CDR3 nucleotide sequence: TGTGCCAGCAGCGGGAGTGGGGTCCCGGTGACCCAGTACTTC.

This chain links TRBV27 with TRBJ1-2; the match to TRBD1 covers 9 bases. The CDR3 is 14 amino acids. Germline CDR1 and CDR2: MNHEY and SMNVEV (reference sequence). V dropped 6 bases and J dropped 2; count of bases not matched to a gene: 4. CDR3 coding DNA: TGTGCCAGCAGGAAGGGACAGGGCAACTATGGCTACACCTTC. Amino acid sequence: CASRKGQGNYGYTF.

CDR3 residues: CASSQDLDYGYTF. The CDR3 DNA is TGTGCCAGCAGCCAAGATCTTGACTATGGCTACACCTTC. The chain couples TRBV14 to TRBJ1-2; unclear D gene. The V and J ends lost 0 bases and 3 bases respectively, with 5 bases between them. This CDR3 contains 13 residues. Germline assignment: CDR1 SGHDN and CDR2 FVKESK.

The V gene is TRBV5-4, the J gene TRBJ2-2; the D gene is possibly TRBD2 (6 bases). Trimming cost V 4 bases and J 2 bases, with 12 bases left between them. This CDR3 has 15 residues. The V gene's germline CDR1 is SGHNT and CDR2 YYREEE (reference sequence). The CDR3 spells CASSGGTFNTGELFF. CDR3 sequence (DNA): TGTGCCAGCAGCGGTGGGACTTTTAACACCGGGGAGCTGTTTTTT.

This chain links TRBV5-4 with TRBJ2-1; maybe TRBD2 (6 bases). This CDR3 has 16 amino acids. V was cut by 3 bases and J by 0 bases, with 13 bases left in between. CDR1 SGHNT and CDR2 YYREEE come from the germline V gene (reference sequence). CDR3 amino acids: CASSSSSVSSYNEQFF. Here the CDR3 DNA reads TGTGCCAGCAGCTCCTCTAGCGTAAGCTCCTACAATGAGCAGTTCTTC.

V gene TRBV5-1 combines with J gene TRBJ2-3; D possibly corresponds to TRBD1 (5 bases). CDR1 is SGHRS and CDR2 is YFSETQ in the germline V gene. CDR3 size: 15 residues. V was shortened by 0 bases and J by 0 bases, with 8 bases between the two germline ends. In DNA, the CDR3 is TGCGCCAGCAGCTTGGTCCAGGGTAGCACAGATACGCAGTATTTT. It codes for CASSLVQGSTDTQYF.